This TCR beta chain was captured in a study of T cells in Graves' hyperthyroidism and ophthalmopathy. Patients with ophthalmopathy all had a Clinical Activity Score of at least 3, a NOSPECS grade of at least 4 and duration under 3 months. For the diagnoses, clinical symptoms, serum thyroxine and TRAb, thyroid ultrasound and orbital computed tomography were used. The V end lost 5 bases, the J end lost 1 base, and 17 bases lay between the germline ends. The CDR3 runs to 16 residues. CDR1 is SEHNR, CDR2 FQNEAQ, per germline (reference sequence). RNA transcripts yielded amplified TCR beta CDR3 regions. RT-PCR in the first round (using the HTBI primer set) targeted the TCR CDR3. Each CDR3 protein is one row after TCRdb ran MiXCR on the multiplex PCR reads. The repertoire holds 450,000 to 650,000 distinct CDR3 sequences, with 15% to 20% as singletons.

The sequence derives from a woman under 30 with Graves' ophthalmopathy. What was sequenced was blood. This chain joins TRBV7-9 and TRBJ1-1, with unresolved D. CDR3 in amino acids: CASSPGLGIRNTEAFF. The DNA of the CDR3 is TGTGCCAGCAGCCCTGGTCTTGGGATCCGGAACACTGAAGCTTTCTTT.